Below, 31 T cell receptor beta chains from the same sample are listed, as sequenced in a study of blood T cells in healthy people across ages. Together with a sample-barcoded 5' primer, a J-beta primer mix was included in a second PCR lasting 7 to 11 cycles. One entry per CDR3 protein results from TCRdb running MiXCR on the 5' RACE reads. The repertoire holds about 1,500,000 distinct CDR3 sequences, with roughly 30% as singletons. Sequencing was done on a sample of blood. The origin of the receptors is a woman in her thirties in good health.

This clonotype has just a few counts. The chain combines TRBV29-1 with TRBJ1-1, with D perhaps matching TRBD1 (6 bases). The V end was cut by 7 bases, the J end by 0 bases, with 15 bases between. Germline values: CDR1 SQVTM, CDR2 ANQGSEA. CDR3 length: 14 residues. The CDR3 sequence: CSGRQGGVNTEAFF. In DNA form, the CDR3 reads TGCAGCGGTCGTCAAGGGGGAGTGAACACTGAAGCTTTCTTT. Using reference TRBV29-1 and TRBJ1-1 for the parts outside the CDR3, the full variable domain is SAVISQKPSRDICQRGTSLTIQCQVDSQVTMMFWYRQQPGQSLTLIATANQGSEATYESGFVIDKFPISRPNLTFSTLTVSNMSPEDSSIYLCSGRQGGVNTEAFFGQGTRLTVV.

This clonotype was observed at least ten times. The chain has TRBV7-2 and TRBJ2-5, with 7 bases aligning to TRBD2. This CDR3 is 14 amino acids long. V trimming: 4 bases; J trimming: 1 base; junction bases outside the gene matches: 3. CDR1 is SGHTA, CDR2 FQGNSA, per germline. For the CDR3, the DNA is TGTGCCAGCAGCTCCTGGACTAGCCAAGAGACCCAGTACTTC. It specifies CASSSWTSQETQYF.

This clonotype was detected many times. The chain couples TRBV5-4 to TRBJ1-1; no clear D. Germline lookup yields CDR1 SGHNT and CDR2 YYREEE (reference sequence). The V end lost 0 bases, the J end lost 0 bases, and 3 bases lay between the germline ends. There are 13 residues in the CDR3. Here the CDR3 reads CASSLDVNTEAFF. The CDR3 DNA reads as TGTGCCAGCAGCTTGGACGTGAACACTGAAGCTTTCTTT.

J is TRBJ1-6 and V is TRBV7-2; 8 positions match TRBD1. The CDR3 consists of 18 residues. The ends lost 2 bases at V and 7 bases at J; junction bases unmatched: 13. The germline gives CDR1 SGHTA, CDR2 FQGNSA. The CDR3 is CASSLYGVEQGGNSPLHF. The CDR3 bases are TGTGCCAGCAGCTTATATGGGGTGGAACAGGGGGGAAATTCACCCCTCCACTTT.

In this sample, this clonotype turned up many times. One junction end does not reproduce the germline sequence, and a read error may be involved. This chain uses TRBV7-9 with TRBJ2-1; D is unclear. This CDR3 has 13 residues. Per germline, CDR1 SEHNR and CDR2 FQNEAQ (reference sequence). CDR3 region: CASSLVLGNEQFF. CDR3 DNA: TGCGCCAGCAGCTTGGTTTTGGGCAATGAGCAGTTCTTC.

This chain joins TRBV28 and TRBJ1-5; weak D call: TRBD1 (6 bases). CDR1 and CDR2 (germline): MDHEN, SYDVKM. This CDR3 comprises 14 residues. The V gene lost 6 bases and the J gene lost 4 bases, with 13 bases spanning the gap. The CDR3 region is CASRDRRGNQPQHF. DNA for the CDR3: TGTGCCAGCAGGGACAGACGGGGTAATCAGCCCCAGCATTTT.

V usage is TRBV13 and J usage is TRBJ2-5, with D hard to call. V lost 5 bases to trimming and J lost 1 base, with 14 bases between them. Germline CDR1 PRHDT, CDR2 FYEKMQ (reference sequence). The CDR3 spans 15 residues. The CDR3, as DNA: TGTGCCAGCAGCCCCTCGAGGCTAGGCCAAGAGACCCAGTACTTC. It translates to CASSPSRLGQETQYF. The full variable domain, in which reference TRBV13 and TRBJ2-5 provide the parts outside the CDR3, is AAGVIQSPRHLIKEKRETATLKCYPIPRHDTVYWYQQGPGQDPQFLISFYEKMQSDKGSIPDRFSAQQFSDYHSELNMSSLELGDSALYFCASSPSRLGQETQYFGPGTRLLVL.

The genes are TRBV29-1 and TRBJ2-2; 8 positions match TRBD1. Germline V gene data show CDR1 as SQVTM and CDR2 as ANQGSEA. CDR3 length equals 15 residues. This chain's CDR3 is CGAILAGGANGELFF. The CDR3 bases are TGCGGCGCGATACTCGCAGGGGGCGCGAATGGGGAGCTGTTTTTT.

The CDR3 DNA reads as TGCAGTGCTAGAGATGAAACAGCTGGAAACACCATATATTTT. It is translated as CSARDETAGNTIYF. The chain recombines TRBV20-1 with TRBJ1-3; D not certain. Trimming removed 0 bases from V and 2 bases from J, with 8 bases in between. The CDR3 runs 14 residues. CDR1 and CDR2 from the germline V gene are DFQATT and SNEGSKA (reference sequence).

This chain uses TRBV9 with TRBJ2-2, with TRBD1 as a possible D gene (6 bases). The germline V and J ends were trimmed by 3 bases and 3 bases, with 18 bases remaining between them. CDR1 is SGDLS and CDR2 is YYNGEE in the germline V gene. CDR3 length: 17 amino acids. The CDR3 DNA reads as TGTGCCAGCAGCGCCTCGACAGGACCTGTGGACACCGGGGAGCTGTTTTTT. Translating gives CASSASTGPVDTGELFF.

The V call is TRBV12-3 or TRBV12-4, the J call TRBJ2-5, with 7 bases fitting TRBD2. The CDR3 contains 17 residues. J was trimmed by 11 bases and V by 2 bases; bases with no gene match: 20. Here the CDR3 DNA reads TGTGCCAGCAGTTTACGCCCCTGGATGGGACTACCGGGAGAGCAGTACTTC. It specifies CASSLRPWMGLPGEQYF.

This clonotype has only a few counts. Mismatch with germline at one junction end may stem from a read error. The J gene is TRBJ1-4, the V gene TRBV4-3; D gene uncertain. The germline gives CDR1 LGHNA, CDR2 YSLEER. This CDR3 region has 15 residues. Here the CDR3 reads CASSQDGTTNEKLFF. In DNA form, the CDR3 reads TGCGCCAGCAGTCAAGACGGAACAACTAATGAAAAACTGTTTTTT.

The chain links TRBV5-1 to TRBJ2-2, with 7 bases fitting TRBD2. Germline lookup yields CDR1 SGHRS and CDR2 YFSETQ. The V segment lost 2 bases and the J segment 2 bases; nucleotides outside the gene matches: 9. The CDR3 covers 17 residues. CDR3 residues: CASSFNTGGPNTGELFF. DNA for the CDR3: TGCGCCAGCAGCTTCAATACGGGGGGACCCAACACCGGGGAGCTGTTTTTT.

A remark on this clonotype: Since a much larger clone is just one base distant, this may be a read error. V is TRBV20-1 and J is TRBJ2-1; tentative D call: TRBD2 (6 bases). The germline V gene has CDR1 DFQATT and CDR2 SNEGSKA (reference sequence). The CDR3 totals 14 residues. The CDR3 is CCAMTRSSYNEQFF. CDR3 coding DNA: TGCTGTGCTATGACTAGGAGCTCCTACAATGAGCAGTTCTTC.

This clonotype was seen only a few times. The chain combines TRBV9 with TRBJ1-1; D remains unclear. Trimming shortened V by 4 bases and J by 8 bases, and 15 bases separated the two germline ends. The germline CDR1 and CDR2 sequences are SGDLS and YYNGEE. This CDR3 comprises 13 residues. CDR3 bases: TGTGCCAGCAGCCCGGGCACCTCGGGAGAAGCTTTCTTT. Residues: CASSPGTSGEAFF.

This clonotype came up many times. V and J are TRBV2 and TRBJ2-1; no clear D. This CDR3 is built from 13 residues. Germline V gene sequence: CDR1 SNHLY, CDR2 FYNNEI. Trimming removed 4 bases at V and 8 bases at J, with 12 bases between. The CDR3 spells CASSGALVDEQFF. The CDR3 coding sequence is TGTGCCAGCAGTGGGGCTCTAGTGGATGAGCAGTTCTTC. Using reference TRBV2 and TRBJ2-1 for the parts outside the CDR3, the full variable domain is EPEVTQTPSHQVTQMGQEVILRCVPISNHLYFYWYRQILGQKVEFLVSFYNNEISEKSEIFDDQFSVERPDGSNFTLKIRSTKLEDSAMYFCASSGALVDEQFFGPGTRLTVL.

In this sample, this clonotype turned up many times. The chain employs TRBV11-2 and TRBJ2-5, with 7 bases matching TRBD2. This CDR3 region has 13 residues. The V gene's germline CDR1 is SGHAT and CDR2 FQNNGV. Trimming took 4 bases from V and 5 from J; bases not matched to a gene: 4. This CDR3 reads CASSSVGGETQYF. The CDR3 coding sequence is TGTGCCAGCAGCTCAGTGGGGGGGGAGACCCAGTACTTC.

The V call is TRBV2, the J call TRBJ2-5, with TRBD2 matching over 11 bases. V lost 6 bases, J lost 3 bases, and 6 bases stayed unmatched. In germline, CDR1 is SNHLY, CDR2 FYNNEI. The CDR3 length is 15 residues. CDR3 bases: TGTGCCAGCAGAAATCTAGCGGGGGGAAAAGAGACCCAGTACTTC. Protein: CASRNLAGGKETQYF.

The chain couples TRBV2 to TRBJ1-4, with D possibly TRBD1 on 6 matching bases. The germline V gene has CDR1 SNHLY and CDR2 FYNNEI. The CDR3 extends over 12 amino acids. V was trimmed by 5 bases and J by 8 bases, leaving 9 bases between them. In DNA, the CDR3 is TGTGCCAGCAGTTATACAGGGGAAAAACTGTTTTTT. It specifies CASSYTGEKLFF.

The chain couples TRBV6-1 to TRBJ2-3; D may be TRBD1 or TRBD2 (5 bases each). The length of the CDR3 is 14 residues. CDR1 and CDR2 from the germline V gene are MNHNS and SASEGT. Between the trimmed V and J ends, which lost 0 bases and 10 bases, there was a span of 14 bases. The CDR3 reads CASSEARVGVPQYF. CDR3 nucleotides: TGTGCCAGCAGTGAAGCGCGTGTGGGGGTCCCGCAGTATTTT.

The V and J genes are TRBV5-5 and TRBJ1-5; 9 positions agree with TRBD1. CDR1 SGHKS and CDR2 YYEKEE come from the germline V gene (reference sequence). Trimming cost V 5 bases and J 1 base; bases outside gene matches: 7. The CDR3 loop spans 16 amino acids. CDR3: CASRRTGDDSNQPQHF. The DNA for the CDR3 is TGTGCCAGCAGGCGGACAGGGGACGACAGCAATCAGCCCCAGCATTTT.

The chain carries TRBV20-1 and TRBJ1-5; possibly TRBD1 for D (5 bases). This CDR3 is built from 14 residues. Trimming removed 6 bases from V and 2 bases from J, with 14 bases in between. The germline V gene has CDR1 DFQATT and CDR2 SNEGSKA (reference sequence). CDR3 nucleotides: TGCAGTGCCCGACCAGGGAGGGGCAATCAGCCCCAGCATTTT. Encoded protein: CSARPGRGNQPQHF.

The V and J genes are TRBV18 and TRBJ2-6, with 7 bases matching TRBD1. From germline, CDR1 is KGHSH and CDR2 LQKENI. There are 20 residues in the CDR3. V was clipped by 2 bases and J by 2 bases; unmatched bases: 15. CDR3 in amino acids: CASSPMRQGSMAAGANVLTF. The CDR3 nucleotides are TGTGCCAGCTCACCAATGCGACAGGGCTCGATGGCAGCTGGGGCCAACGTCCTGACTTTC.

The chain has TRBV10-2 and TRBJ1-6; 8 nucleotides align to TRBD1. This CDR3 has 15 residues. V trimming: 4 bases; J trimming: 6 bases; junction bases outside the gene matches: 5. CDR1 and CDR2 (germline): WSHSY, SAAADI. This chain's CDR3 is CASSAVDRVNSPLHF. DNA for the CDR3: TGCGCCAGCAGTGCGGTGGACAGGGTTAATTCACCCCTCCACTTT.

This chain links TRBV5-1 with TRBJ2-1; D perhaps matches TRBD2 (6 bases). The V and J ends lost 6 bases and 2 bases respectively, with 15 bases between them. CDR3 length equals 15 residues. Germline CDR1 and CDR2: SGHRS and YFSETQ. The chain's CDR3 is CASNRGDSAYNEQFF. Written as DNA, the CDR3 is TGCGCCAGCAACCGAGGGGACTCCGCCTACAATGAGCAGTTCTTC.

This clonotype was recorded a few times. This rearrangement joins TRBV3-1 to TRBJ1-6; D unclear. Germline V gives CDR1 LGHDT, CDR2 YNNKEL (reference sequence). This CDR3 is built from 17 residues. V was trimmed by 1 base and J by 0 bases, leaving 10 bases between them. Written as DNA, the CDR3 is TGTGCCAGCAGCCAAGTGGTAGGGCCCTCCTATAATTCACCCCTCCACTTT. Its translation: CASSQVVGPSYNSPLHF.

The chain employs TRBV2 and TRBJ2-7; D tentatively reads TRBD1 or TRBD2 (7 bases each). The CDR3 is made up of 12 amino acids. The V end lost 11 bases, the J end lost 2 bases, and 13 bases lay between the germline ends. Looked up from germline, CDR1 is SNHLY and CDR2 is FYNNEI. For the CDR3, the DNA is TGTGCCGCCAGGGGGGGAACCTACGAGCAGTACGTC. Translating it yields CAARGGTYEQYV.

The chain links TRBV20-1 to TRBJ2-7, with 7 bases matching TRBD2. Germline CDR1 is DFQATT and CDR2 is SNEGSKA (reference sequence). V shed 0 bases and J 4 bases; nucleotides not matched to a gene: 12. This CDR3 is built from 16 residues. The CDR3 sequence: CSARDLRQGLKYEQYF. CDR3 sequence (DNA): TGCAGTGCTAGAGATTTGAGGCAGGGACTAAAGTACGAGCAGTACTTC.

Only a few counts were recorded for this clonotype. One end of the junction is discordant with germline, which a read error may explain. This chain connects TRBV4-3 to TRBJ2-7, with D possibly matching TRBD2 (5 bases). Germline lookup yields CDR1 LGHNA and CDR2 YSLEER. This CDR3 region has 13 residues. The DNA for the CDR3 is TGCGCCAGCGGCCAAGATCGGGATTACGAGCAGTACTTC. This codes for CASGQDRDYEQYF.

This clonotype occurred a few times. This rearrangement joins TRBV9 to TRBJ2-3; TRBD2 matches 8 bases. CDR3 length equals 15 residues. With V trimmed by 2 bases and J by 2 bases, 4 bases remained unmatched. The germline CDR1 and CDR2 sequences are SGDLS and YYNGEE. CDR3 protein: CASSVGSGNTDTQYF. Here the CDR3 DNA reads TGTGCCAGCAGCGTGGGTAGCGGGAACACAGATACGCAGTATTTT.

This clonotype was observed a few times. The rearrangement joins TRBV10-2 to TRBJ2-3; 8 positions match TRBD2. The CDR3 is made up of 14 amino acids. CDR1 and CDR2 (germline): WSHSY, SAAADI. The junction had 2 bases not matched to a gene; V was cut back by 6 bases and J by 0 bases. The CDR3 DNA is TGCGCCAGCAGAATAGCGGGGAGCACAGATACGCAGTATTTT. Translating gives CASRIAGSTDTQYF.